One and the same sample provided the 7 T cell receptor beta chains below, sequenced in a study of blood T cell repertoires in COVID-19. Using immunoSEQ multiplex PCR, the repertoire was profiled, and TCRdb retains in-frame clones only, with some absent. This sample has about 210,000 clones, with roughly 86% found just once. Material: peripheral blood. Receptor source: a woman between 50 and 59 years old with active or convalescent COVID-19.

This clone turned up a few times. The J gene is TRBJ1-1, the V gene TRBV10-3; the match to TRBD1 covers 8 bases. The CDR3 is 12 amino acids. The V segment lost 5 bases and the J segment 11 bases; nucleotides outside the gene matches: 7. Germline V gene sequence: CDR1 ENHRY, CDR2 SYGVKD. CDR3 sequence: CAISNGQGIAFF. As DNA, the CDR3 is TGTGCCATCAGTAACGGACAGGGAATCGCTTTCTTT.

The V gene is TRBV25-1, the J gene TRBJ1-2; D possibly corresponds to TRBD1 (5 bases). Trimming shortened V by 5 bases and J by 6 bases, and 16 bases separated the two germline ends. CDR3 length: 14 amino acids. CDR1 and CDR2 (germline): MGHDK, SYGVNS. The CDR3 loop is CASSKAGGRHGYTF. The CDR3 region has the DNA TGTGCCAGCAGTAAGGCCGGGGGAAGGCATGGCTACACCTTC.

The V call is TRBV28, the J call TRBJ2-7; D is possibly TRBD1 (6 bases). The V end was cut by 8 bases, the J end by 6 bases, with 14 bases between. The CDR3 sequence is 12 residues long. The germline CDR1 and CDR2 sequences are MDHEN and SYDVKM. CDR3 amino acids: CASGGARGEQYV. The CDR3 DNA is TGTGCCAGCGGGGGCGCTCGGGGCGAGCAGTACGTC.

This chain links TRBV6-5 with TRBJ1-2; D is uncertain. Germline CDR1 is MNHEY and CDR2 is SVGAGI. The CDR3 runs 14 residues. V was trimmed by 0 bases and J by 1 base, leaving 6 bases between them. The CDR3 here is CASSYSRDNYGYTF. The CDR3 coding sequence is TGTGCCAGCAGTTACTCGAGAGATAACTATGGCTACACCTTC.

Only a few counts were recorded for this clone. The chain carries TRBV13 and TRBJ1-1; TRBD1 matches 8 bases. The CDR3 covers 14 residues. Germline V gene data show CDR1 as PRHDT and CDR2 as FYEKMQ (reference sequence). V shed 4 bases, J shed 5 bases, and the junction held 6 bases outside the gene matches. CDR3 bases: TGTGCCAGCAGCTCCAGGGGGCTCGGGACTGAAGCTTTCTTT. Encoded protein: CASSSRGLGTEAFF.

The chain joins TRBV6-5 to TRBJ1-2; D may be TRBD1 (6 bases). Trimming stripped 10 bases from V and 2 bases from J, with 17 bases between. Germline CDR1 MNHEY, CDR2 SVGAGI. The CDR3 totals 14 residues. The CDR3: CATRKGDANYGYTF. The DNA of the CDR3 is TGTGCCACCAGGAAGGGGGACGCGAACTATGGCTACACCTTC.

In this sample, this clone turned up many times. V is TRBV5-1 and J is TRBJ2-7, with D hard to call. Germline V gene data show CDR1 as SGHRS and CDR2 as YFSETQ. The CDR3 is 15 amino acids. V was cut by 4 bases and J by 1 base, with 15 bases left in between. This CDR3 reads CASSGPDTASYEQYF. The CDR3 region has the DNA TGCGCCAGCAGCGGCCCCGACACAGCTTCCTACGAGCAGTACTTC.